A single sample is the source of the 9 T cell receptor beta chains below, sequenced in a study of blood T cell repertoires in COVID-19. Sequenced by immunoSEQ multiplex PCR; TCRdb stores in-frame clones only, minus some. The sample contains approximately 290,000 clones, about 85% of which appear only once. Material for sequencing was peripheral blood. Source of these receptors: a human donor with COVID-19, enrolled during active disease. The donor label of this sample is uncertain.

This clone was found many times. The V and J genes are TRBV5-1 and TRBJ1-2; TRBD1 matches at 7 bases. Germline CDR1 and CDR2: SGHRS and YFSETQ. The CDR3 has 15 residues. The junction had 9 bases not matched to a gene; V was cut back by 4 bases and J by 3 bases. The CDR3 loop reads CASSPEIRGDYGYTF. The CDR3 region has the DNA TGCGCCAGCAGCCCTGAGATCAGGGGGGACTATGGCTACACCTTC.

This sequence joins TRBV2 and TRBJ2-7, with 7 bases identical to TRBD1. This CDR3 has 13 amino acids. Per the germline V gene, CDR1 is SNHLY and CDR2 is FYNNEI. V lost 6 bases, J lost 3 bases, and 5 bases stayed unmatched. The CDR3 nucleotides read TGTGCCAGCAGAGGGGGCGTGAACTACGAGCAGTACTTC. This sequence encodes CASRGGVNYEQYF.

The V gene is TRBV9, the J gene TRBJ1-1, with D tentatively TRBD1 (5 bases). The CDR3 length is 14 residues. V lost 0 bases to trimming and J lost 5 bases, with 11 bases between them. From germline, CDR1 is SGDLS and CDR2 YYNGEE. CDR3 protein: CASSVGWGRTEAFF. The CDR3 DNA sequence: TGTGCCAGCAGCGTAGGGTGGGGGAGGACTGAAGCTTTCTTT.

This chain connects TRBV5-1 to TRBJ2-7; D is perhaps TRBD2 (5 bases). V gave up 0 bases and J gave up 7 bases, with 11 bases separating them. Germline V lookup: CDR1 SGHRS, CDR2 YFSETQ. The CDR3 is made up of 13 amino acids. As DNA, the CDR3 is TGCGCCAGCAGCTTGGCAGGACTGAGGGAGCAGTACTTC. Protein sequence: CASSLAGLREQYF.

V and J are TRBV30 and TRBJ2-7; the match to TRBD1 covers 7 bases. Trimming removed 2 bases from V and 2 bases from J; junction bases left unmatched: 6. The CDR3 sequence is 14 residues long. The germline V gene encodes CDR1 GTSNPN and CDR2 SVGIG (reference sequence). In DNA, the CDR3 is TGTGCCTGGAGTTTTGGGACAGTGCCCTACGAGCAGTACTTC. This sequence encodes CAWSFGTVPYEQYF.

This chain joins TRBV30 and TRBJ2-4; no definite D call. Deletions cut 4 bases from V and 5 bases from J, with 9 bases between. Germline V gives CDR1 GTSNPN, CDR2 SVGIG (reference sequence). This CDR3 is built from 12 residues. The CDR3 spells CAWNGGENIQYF. The CDR3 DNA is TGTGCCTGGAACGGCGGCGAAAACATTCAGTACTTC.

The chain recombines TRBV4-1 with TRBJ1-2; D perhaps matches TRBD1 (6 bases). Trimming pared 4 bases from V and 5 bases from J, leaving 11 bases between. From germline, CDR1 is MGHRA and CDR2 YSYEKL. The CDR3 is 13 residues long. CDR3 sequence reads: CASSPSDRYGYTF. The CDR3 nucleotides read TGCGCCAGCAGCCCATCGGACAGATATGGCTACACCTTC.

This clone has a single count. The chain joins TRBV19 to TRBJ1-5; 9 bases align to TRBD1. The CDR3 covers 16 residues. The V segment lost 5 bases and the J segment 4 bases; nucleotides outside the gene matches: 9. Germline V lookup: CDR1 LNHDA, CDR2 SQIVND (reference sequence). The CDR3 nucleotides read TGTGCCAGTAGTGCTCTGGGACAGGGCAGGAATCAGCCCCAGCATTTT. It is translated as CASSALGQGRNQPQHF.

J is TRBJ1-1 and V is TRBV19, with D unclear. CDR3 length: 13 residues. Germline values: CDR1 LNHDA, CDR2 SQIVND (reference sequence). The V end was cut by 5 bases, the J end by 1 base, with 8 bases between. The CDR3 DNA sequence: TGTGCCAGTAGTTATGGTAGGAACACTGAAGCTTTCTTT. Its protein is CASSYGRNTEAFF.